The clone carrying this T cell receptor beta chain was detected ten times or more. The target antigen is unknown. This entry is derived from a study of spatial heterogeneity in lung cancer. Study-level points and caveats: The recorded estimate of tumor T cell coverage is around 7.1% for alpha chains and about 14% for beta chains. Counts that tracked tumor mutation counts were those of expanded intratumoral alpha and beta TCRs.

As to time point: sample taken at primary tumor resection. TCRdb processed the 5' RACE reads anew with MiXCR; each CDR3 protein has one entry. The table has over 10,000 distinct CDR3 sequences, around 5% seen once. The germline CDR1 and CDR2 sequences are MRHNA and SNTAGT. Trimming took off 8 bases at V and 7 bases at J, with 14 bases between the two ends. The CDR3 length is 13 residues. This material consisted of lung tumor tissue, taken at surgery. This sequence originates from a male donor with early-stage non-small cell lung cancer. This chain uses TRBV6-4 with TRBJ2-2; D gene uncertain. The CDR3 loop reads CASAGQADGELFF. In nucleotides, the CDR3 is TGTGCCAGCGCTGGGCAGGCCGACGGGGAGCTGTTTTTT.